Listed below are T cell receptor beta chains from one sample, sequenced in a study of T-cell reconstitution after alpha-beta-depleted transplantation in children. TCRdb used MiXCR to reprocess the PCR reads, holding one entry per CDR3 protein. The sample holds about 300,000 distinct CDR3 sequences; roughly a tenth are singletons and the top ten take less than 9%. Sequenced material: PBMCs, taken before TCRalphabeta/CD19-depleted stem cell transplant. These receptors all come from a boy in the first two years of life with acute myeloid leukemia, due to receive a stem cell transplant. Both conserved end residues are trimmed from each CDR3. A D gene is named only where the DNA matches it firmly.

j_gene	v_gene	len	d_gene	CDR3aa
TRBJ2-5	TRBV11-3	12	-	ASSLSSFPETQY
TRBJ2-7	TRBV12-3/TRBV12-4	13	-	ASKGEELVNYEQY
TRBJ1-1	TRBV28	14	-	ASSLDRALMNTEAF
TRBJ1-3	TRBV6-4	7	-	ASSDSAP
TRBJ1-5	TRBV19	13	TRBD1	ASRGQVFSNQPQH
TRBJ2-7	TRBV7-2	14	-	ASSLKALVEYYEQY
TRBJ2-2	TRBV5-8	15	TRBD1	ASSYWTGHSNTGELF
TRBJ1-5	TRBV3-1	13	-	ASSPLSGVGQPQH
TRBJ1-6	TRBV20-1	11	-	SARFGAGGPLH
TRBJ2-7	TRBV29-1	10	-	SVERGSYEQY
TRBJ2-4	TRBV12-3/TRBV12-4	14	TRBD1	ASSFRGQLAKNIQY
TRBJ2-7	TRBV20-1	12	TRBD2	SARGGGNSYEQY
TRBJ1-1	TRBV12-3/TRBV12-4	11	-	ASSPRRGAEAF
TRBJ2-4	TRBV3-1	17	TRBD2	ASCPSTSGGVLAKNIQY
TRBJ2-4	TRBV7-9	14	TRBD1	ASSLTGPVAKNIQY
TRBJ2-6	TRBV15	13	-	ATSRDLSGANVLT
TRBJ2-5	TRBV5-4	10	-	ASSLNLGTQY
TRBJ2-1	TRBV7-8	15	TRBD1	ASSAPTGGRPYNEQF
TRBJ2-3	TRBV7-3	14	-	ASSVESVSPTDTQY
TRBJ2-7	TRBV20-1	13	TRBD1	SARRGQGGVYEQY
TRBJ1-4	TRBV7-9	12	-	ASSPGVTNEKLF
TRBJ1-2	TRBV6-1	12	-	ASSEDSTNYGYT
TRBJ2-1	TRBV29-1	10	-	SVRSSYNEQF
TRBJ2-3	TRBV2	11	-	ASERRSPDTQY
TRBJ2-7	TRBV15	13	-	ATSRQDWGTYEQY
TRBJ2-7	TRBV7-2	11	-	ASSLAATYEQY
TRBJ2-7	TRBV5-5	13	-	ASKMDGTTFYEQY
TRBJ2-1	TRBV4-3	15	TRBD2	ASSQIISGYAYNEQF
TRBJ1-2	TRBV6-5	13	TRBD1	ASSYSNRGLGGYT
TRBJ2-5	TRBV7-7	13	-	ASSLSGRGEETQY
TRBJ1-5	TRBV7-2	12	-	ASSSQQGRQPQH
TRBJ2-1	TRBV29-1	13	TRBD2	SVEDPGLAFNEQF
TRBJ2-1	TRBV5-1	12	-	ASSLADYYNEQF
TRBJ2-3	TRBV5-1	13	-	ASSSVADLGDTQY
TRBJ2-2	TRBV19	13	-	ASRAGQLYTGELF
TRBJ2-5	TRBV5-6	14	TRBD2	ASSLGTSGLQETQY
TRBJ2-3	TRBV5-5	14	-	ASSLRGTSGTDTQY
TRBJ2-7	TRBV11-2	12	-	ASSEWTARDEQY
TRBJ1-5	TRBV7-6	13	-	ASSLGQGGGQPQH
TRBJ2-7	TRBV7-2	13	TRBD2	ASSLDLAGVYEQY
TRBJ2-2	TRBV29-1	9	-	SVGRTGELF
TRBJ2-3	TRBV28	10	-	ASSLFSDTQY
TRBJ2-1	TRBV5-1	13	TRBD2	ASSAWTSGTDEQF
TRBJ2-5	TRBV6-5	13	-	ASSYSGGDAETQY
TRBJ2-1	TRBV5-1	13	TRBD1	ASSLRQGRRIEQF
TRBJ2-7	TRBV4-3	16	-	ASSPQPQLAGWAYEQY
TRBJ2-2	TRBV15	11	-	ATKGLRTGELF
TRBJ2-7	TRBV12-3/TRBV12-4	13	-	ASSGYGRGSYEQY
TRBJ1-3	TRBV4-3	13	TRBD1	ASSQQGAVGNTIY
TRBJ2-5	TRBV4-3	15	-	ASSQDPSGQGIETQY
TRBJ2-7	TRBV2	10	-	ASNPTTYEQY
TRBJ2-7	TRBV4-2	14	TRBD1	ASSQEGAGTGYEQY
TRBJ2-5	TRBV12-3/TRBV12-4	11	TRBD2	ASSRGGKETQY
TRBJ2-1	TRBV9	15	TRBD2	ASSVAPLAGRHNEQF
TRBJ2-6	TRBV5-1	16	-	ASSLEGPLPSGANVLT